A selection of T cell receptor beta chains follows, all from one sample in a study of T cell repertoires in cytomegalovirus infection. One entry per CDR3 protein, called by TCRdb with MiXCR from the reads. The table lists approximately 1,000,000 distinct CDR3 sequences, roughly 30% of them singletons, with around 15% in the top ten. The antigens for these receptors are not known. Source: cultured CD8+ T cells from PBMCs, taken from culture after CMV antigen stimulation. Receptors originate from a human donor in good health (CMV status not recorded). Some clones in this sample may be carry-over from other donors' samples. The CDR3 runs from the conserved cysteine through the conserved F or W. D genes are given only for firm matches. Not every row has a clone size; where given, it reads once, few, many or a size class.

size	V	D	J	DNA	CDR3
few	TRBV20-1	NA	TRBJ1-2	TGCAGTGCCAGTCCCGCATACCTTGGCTACACCTTC	CSASPAYLGYTF
few	TRBV6-1	TRBD2	TRBJ2-7	TGTGCCAGCAGTGAACGGCTAGCGGGGGCTTCTTCCTACGAGCAGTACTTC	CASSERLAGASSYEQYF
NA	TRBV7-9	NA	TRBJ2-1	TGTGCCAGCAGCTTAATTTATGGGGGGGCAGCACGGTATGAGCAGTTCTTC	CASSLIYGGAARYEQFF
few	TRBV6-5	NA	TRBJ2-1	TGTGCCAGCAGTTACGAGTTGGGCTCCTACAATGAGCAGTTCTTC	CASSYELGSYNEQFF
few	TRBV4-1	NA	TRBJ1-2	TGCGCCAGCAGCCAAGCCGGGCCCCAGGCCGGCTACACCTTC	CASSQAGPQAGYTF
NA	TRBV5-5	NA	TRBJ1-1	TGTGCCAGCAGCTTTACGTCCCAGGACGAAATGAACACTGAAGCTTTCTTT	CASSFTSQDEMNTEAFF
few	TRBV11-2	NA	TRBJ1-1	TGTGCCAGCATTCTCGAGGGGGTGTGGACTGAAGCTTTCTTT	CASILEGVWTEAFF
few	TRBV27	TRBD1	TRBJ1-5	TGTGCCAGCAGTTTCTTGAGGGACAGGGCTCTCAATCAGCCCCAGCATTTT	CASSFLRDRALNQPQHF
NA	TRBV6-1	NA	TRBJ1-5	TGTGCCAGCAGTGATTGGGCGCCGGAACAGCCCCAGCATTTT	CASSDWAPEQPQHF
NA	TRBV6-5	TRBD2	TRBJ2-3	TGTGCCAGCAGTTACACCGGGACTAGACCCACAGATACGCAGTATTTT	CASSYTGTRPTDTQYF
NA	TRBV12-3/TRBV12-4	NA	TRBJ1-1	TGTGCCAGCAGTCCGAGAGCGGGACACCCGAACACTGAAGCTTTCTTT	CASSPRAGHPNTEAFF
NA	TRBV27	NA	TRBJ1-1	TGTGCCACCTCATCCGACAGTCTTAACACTGAAGCTTTCTTT	CATSSDSLNTEAFF
few	TRBV2	NA	TRBJ2-7	TGTGCCAGCAGCTTAACAGGCTTCCCCTACGAGCAGTACTTC	CASSLTGFPYEQYF
few	TRBV9	TRBD2	TRBJ2-3	TGTGCCAGCAGCGGGACTACTAGCGGGGGAACAGATACGCAGTATTTT	CASSGTTSGGTDTQYF
NA	TRBV12-3/TRBV12-4	TRBD2	TRBJ2-5	TGTGCCAGCAGTTGGGGCGGGGGGCACCAAGAGACCCAGTACTTC	CASSWGGGHQETQYF
few	TRBV7-8	TRBD1	TRBJ1-1	TGTGCCAGCAGCCCCGGACAGGGGGTAAGGGTGAACACTGAAGCTTTCTTT	CASSPGQGVRVNTEAFF
few	TRBV18	NA	TRBJ1-1	TGTGCCAGCTCACCCTTCGAAGTTATGGGTACTGAAGCTTTCTTT	CASSPFEVMGTEAFF
few	TRBV12-3/TRBV12-4	TRBD2	TRBJ2-1	TGTGCCAGCAGTTCCGTGACTAGCGGGGGGCAATTCCTATACAATGAGCAGTTCTTC	CASSSVTSGGQFLYNEQFF
NA	TRBV15	NA	TRBJ1-4	TGTGCCACCAGCAGAAGGAATGGCCCCTCGGGTGAAAAACTGTTTTTT	CATSRRNGPSGEKLFF
few	TRBV20-1	TRBD1	TRBJ2-2	TGCAGTGCTTACGACAGGGAGTACACCGGGGAGCTGTTTTTT	CSAYDREYTGELFF